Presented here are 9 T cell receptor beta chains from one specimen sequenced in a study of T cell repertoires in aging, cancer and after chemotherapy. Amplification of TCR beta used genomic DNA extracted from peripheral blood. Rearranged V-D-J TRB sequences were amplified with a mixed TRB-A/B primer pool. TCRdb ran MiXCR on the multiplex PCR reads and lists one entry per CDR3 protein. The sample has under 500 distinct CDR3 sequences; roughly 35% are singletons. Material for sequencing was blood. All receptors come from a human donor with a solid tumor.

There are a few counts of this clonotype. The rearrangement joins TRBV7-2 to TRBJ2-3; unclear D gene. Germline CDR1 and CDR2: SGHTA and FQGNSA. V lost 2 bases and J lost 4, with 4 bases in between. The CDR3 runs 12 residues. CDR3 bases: TGTGCCAGCAGCTTAAGCTCAGATACGCAGTATTTT. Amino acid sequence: CASSLSSDTQYF.

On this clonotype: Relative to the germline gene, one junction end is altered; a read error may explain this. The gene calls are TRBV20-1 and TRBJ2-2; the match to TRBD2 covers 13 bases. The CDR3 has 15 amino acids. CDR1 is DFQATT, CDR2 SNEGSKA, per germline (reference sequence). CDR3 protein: CGARTSGGGTGELFF. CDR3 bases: TGCGGTGCTAGGACTAGCGGGGGAGGCACCGGGGAGCTGTTTTTT.

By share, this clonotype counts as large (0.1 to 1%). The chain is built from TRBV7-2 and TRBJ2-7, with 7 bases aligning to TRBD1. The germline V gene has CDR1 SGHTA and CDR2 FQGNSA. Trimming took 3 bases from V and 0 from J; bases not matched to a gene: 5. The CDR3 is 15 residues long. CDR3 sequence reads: CASSLSTGDSYEQYF. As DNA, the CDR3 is TGTGCCAGCAGCTTGAGCACAGGGGACTCCTACGAGCAGTACTTC.

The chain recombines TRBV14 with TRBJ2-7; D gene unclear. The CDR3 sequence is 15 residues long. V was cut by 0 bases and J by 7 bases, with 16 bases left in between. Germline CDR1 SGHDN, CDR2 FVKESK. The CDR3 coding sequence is TGTGCCAGCAGCCAAGATCAGGCAGATAGCTTAGAGCAGTACTTC. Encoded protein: CASSQDQADSLEQYF.

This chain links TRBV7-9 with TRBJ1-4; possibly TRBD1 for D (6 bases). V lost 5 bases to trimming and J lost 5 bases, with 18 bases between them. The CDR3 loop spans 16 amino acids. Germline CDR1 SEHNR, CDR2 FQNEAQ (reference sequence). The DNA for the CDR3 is TGTGCCAGCAGCACGCGGAGGACAGCTCTAAATGAAAAACTGTTTTTT. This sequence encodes CASSTRRTALNEKLFF.

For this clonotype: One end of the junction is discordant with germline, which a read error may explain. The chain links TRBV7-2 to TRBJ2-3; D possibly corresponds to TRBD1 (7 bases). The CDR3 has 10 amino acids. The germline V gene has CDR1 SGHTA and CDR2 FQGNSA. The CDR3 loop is CDSQGGTQYF. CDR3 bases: TGTGACAGCCAGGGGGGAACGCAGTATTTT.

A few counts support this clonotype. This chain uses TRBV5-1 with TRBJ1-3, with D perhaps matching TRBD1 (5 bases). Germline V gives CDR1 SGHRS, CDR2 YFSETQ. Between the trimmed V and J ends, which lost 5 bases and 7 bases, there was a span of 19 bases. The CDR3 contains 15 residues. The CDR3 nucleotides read TGCGCCAGCAGTGCCGGGGCTTACACCCCCAACACCATATATTTT. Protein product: CASSAGAYTPNTIYF.

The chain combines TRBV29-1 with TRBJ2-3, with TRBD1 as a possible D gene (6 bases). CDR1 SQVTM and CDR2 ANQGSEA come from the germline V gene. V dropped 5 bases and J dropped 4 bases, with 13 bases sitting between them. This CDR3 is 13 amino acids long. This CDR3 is CSVLGQTADTQYF. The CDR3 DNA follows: TGCAGCGTTCTCGGACAGACGGCAGATACGCAGTATTTT.

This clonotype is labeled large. In nucleotides, the CDR3 is TGTGCCAGCAGCTTGGGGTCGGGGTCGGGTTCACCCCTCCACTTT. As protein: CASSLGSGSGSPLHF. The rearrangement links TRBV7-2 to TRBJ1-6, with no clear D. Germline CDR1 is SGHTA and CDR2 is FQGNSA. Trimming pared 3 bases from V and 9 bases from J, leaving 15 bases between. This CDR3 spans 15 amino acids.